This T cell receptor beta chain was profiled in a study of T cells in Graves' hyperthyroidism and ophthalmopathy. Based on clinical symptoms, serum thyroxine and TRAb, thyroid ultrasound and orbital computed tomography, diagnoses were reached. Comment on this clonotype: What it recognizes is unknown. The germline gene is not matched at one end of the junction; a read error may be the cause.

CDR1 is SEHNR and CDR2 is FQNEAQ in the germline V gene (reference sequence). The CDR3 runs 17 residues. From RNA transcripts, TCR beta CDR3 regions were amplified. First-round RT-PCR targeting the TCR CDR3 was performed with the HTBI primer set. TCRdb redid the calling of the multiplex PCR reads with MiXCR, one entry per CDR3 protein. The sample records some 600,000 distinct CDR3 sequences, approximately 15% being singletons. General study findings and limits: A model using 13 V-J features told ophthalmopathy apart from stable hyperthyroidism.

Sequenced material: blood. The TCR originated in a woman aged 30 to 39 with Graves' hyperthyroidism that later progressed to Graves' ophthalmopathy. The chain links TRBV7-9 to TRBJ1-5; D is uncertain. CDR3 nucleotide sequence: TGTGGCAGCAGCCTAGAGCCCAATTATTATAGCAATCAGCCCCAGCATTTT. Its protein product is CGSSLEPNYYSNQPQHF.